The T cell receptor (beta chain) under discussion was sequenced for a study of control samples from healthy donors and cancer patients. Sequenced by immunoSEQ multiplex PCR; TCRdb stores in-frame clones only, minus some. The sample records around 170,000 clones, approximately 90% being singletons. The germline CDR1 and CDR2 sequences are SGHDT and YYEEEE. The CDR3 loop spans 15 amino acids. The V end lost 1 base, the J end lost 0 bases, and 8 bases lay between the germline ends. What was sequenced was blood. V usage is TRBV5-6 and J usage is TRBJ1-3; no clear D gene. The TCR comes from a woman younger than 45 in good health. The CDR3: CASSLIPGSGNTIYF. For the CDR3, the DNA is TGTGCCAGCAGCTTGATCCCAGGCTCTGGAAACACCATATATTTT.